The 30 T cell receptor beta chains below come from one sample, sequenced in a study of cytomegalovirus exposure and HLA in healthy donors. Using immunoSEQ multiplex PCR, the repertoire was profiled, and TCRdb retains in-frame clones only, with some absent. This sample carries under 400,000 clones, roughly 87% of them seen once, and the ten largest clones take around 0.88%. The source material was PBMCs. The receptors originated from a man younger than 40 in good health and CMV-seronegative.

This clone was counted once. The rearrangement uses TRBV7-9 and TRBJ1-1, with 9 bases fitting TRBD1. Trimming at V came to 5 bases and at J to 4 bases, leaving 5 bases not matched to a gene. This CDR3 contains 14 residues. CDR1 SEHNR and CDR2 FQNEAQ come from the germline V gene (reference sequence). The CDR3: CASSDETGGTEAFF. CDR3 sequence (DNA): TGTGCCAGCAGCGATGAGACAGGGGGCACTGAAGCTTTCTTT.

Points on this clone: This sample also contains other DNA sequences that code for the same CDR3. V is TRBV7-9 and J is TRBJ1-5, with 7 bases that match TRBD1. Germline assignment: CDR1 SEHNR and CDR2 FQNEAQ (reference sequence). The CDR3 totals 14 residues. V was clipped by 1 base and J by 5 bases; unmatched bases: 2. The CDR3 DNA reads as TGTGCCAGCAGCTTAGAGGGGGCAGATCAGCCCCAGCATTTT. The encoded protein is CASSLEGADQPQHF.

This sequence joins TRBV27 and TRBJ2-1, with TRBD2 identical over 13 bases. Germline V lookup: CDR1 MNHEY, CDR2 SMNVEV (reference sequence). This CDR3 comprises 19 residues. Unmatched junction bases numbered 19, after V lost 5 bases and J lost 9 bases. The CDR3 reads CASSPPRTSGGPRMTEQFF. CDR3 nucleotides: TGTGCCAGCAGTCCGCCCCGGACTAGCGGGGGCCCACGAATGACTGAGCAGTTCTTC.

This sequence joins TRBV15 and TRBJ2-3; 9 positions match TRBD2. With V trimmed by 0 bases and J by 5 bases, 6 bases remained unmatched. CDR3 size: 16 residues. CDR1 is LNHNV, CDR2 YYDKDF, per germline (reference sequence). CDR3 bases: TGTGCCACCAGCAGAGATAGACGCGGGGGGGAAGATACGCAGTATTTT. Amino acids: CATSRDRRGGEDTQYF.

The CDR3 is CASSPRTSGGAYEQYF. Here the CDR3 DNA reads TGTGCCAGCAGTCCAAGGACTAGCGGGGGGGCCTACGAGCAGTACTTC. The chain employs TRBV27 and TRBJ2-7, with 15 bases aligning to TRBD2. Germline lookup yields CDR1 MNHEY and CDR2 SMNVEV (reference sequence). Losses at the gene ends were 5 bases for V and 2 bases for J; bases not matched to a gene: 4. The length of the CDR3 is 16 residues.

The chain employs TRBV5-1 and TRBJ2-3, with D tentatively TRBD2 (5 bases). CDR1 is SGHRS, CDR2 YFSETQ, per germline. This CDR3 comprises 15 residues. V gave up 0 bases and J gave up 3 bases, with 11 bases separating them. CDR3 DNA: TGCGCCAGCAGCTTGGCCCCTACTAGGACAGATACGCAGTATTTT. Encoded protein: CASSLAPTRTDTQYF. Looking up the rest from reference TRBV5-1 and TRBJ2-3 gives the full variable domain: KAGVTQTPRYLIKTRGQQVTLSCSPISGHRSVSWYQQTPGQGLQFLFEYFSETQRNKGNFPGRFSGRQFSNSRSEMNVSTLELGDSALYLCASSLAPTRTDTQYFGPGTRLTVL.

The CDR3 DNA follows: TGTGCCAGCAGCTTGGATGCGGGCCCCAGGGAGCAGTTCTTC. As protein: CASSLDAGPREQFF. This chain uses TRBV5-8 with TRBJ2-1; a weak D match, TRBD2 (5 bases). Trimming removed 0 bases from V and 10 bases from J, with 14 bases in between. Germline values: CDR1 SGHTS, CDR2 YDEGEE. The CDR3 totals 14 residues.

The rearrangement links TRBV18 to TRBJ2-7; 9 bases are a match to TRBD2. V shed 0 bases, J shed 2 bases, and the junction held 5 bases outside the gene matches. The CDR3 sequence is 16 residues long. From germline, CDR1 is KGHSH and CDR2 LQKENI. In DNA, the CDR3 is TGTGCCAGCTCACCACCGCGACTAGCGGTACCCTACGAGCAGTACTTC. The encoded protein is CASSPPRLAVPYEQYF.

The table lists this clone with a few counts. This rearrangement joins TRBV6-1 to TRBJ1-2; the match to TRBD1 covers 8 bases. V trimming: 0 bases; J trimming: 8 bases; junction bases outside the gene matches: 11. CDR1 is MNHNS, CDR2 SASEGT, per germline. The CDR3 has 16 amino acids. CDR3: CASSEARGQGLGGYTF. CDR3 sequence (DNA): TGTGCCAGCAGTGAAGCGCGAGGACAGGGCTTGGGAGGCTACACCTTC.

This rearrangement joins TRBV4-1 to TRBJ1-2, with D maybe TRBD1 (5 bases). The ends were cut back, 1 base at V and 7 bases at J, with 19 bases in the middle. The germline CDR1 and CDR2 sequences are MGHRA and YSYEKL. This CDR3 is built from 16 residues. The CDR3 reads CASSQVGQGIIGGYTF. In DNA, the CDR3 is TGCGCCAGCAGCCAAGTCGGTCAGGGAATAATAGGTGGCTACACCTTC.

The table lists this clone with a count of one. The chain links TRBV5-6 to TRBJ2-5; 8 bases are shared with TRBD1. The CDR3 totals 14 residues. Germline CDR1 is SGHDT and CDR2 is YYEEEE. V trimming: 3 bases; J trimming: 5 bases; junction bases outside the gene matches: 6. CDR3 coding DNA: TGTGCCAGCAGCTCCCGGACAGGGCTGGAGACCCAGTACTTC. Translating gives CASSSRTGLETQYF.

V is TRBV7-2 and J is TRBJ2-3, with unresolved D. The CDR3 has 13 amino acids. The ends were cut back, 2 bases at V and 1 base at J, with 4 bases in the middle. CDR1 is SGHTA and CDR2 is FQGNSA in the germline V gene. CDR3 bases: TGTGCCAGCAGCTTACTTGGCACAGATACGCAGTATTTT. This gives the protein CASSLLGTDTQYF.

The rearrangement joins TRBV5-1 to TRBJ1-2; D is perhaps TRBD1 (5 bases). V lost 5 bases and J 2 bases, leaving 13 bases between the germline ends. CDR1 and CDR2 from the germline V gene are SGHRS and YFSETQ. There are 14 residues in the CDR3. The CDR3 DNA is TGCGCCAGCAGGGAGAACGGGGGGAACTATGGCTACACCTTC. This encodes CASRENGGNYGYTF.

The CDR3 loop is CASSERRGEAFF. Written as DNA, the CDR3 is TGTGCCAGCAGTGAAAGAAGGGGTGAAGCTTTCTTT. The rearrangement uses TRBV6-5 and TRBJ1-1, with a tentative D call TRBD1 (5 bases). Per the germline V gene, CDR1 is MNHEY and CDR2 is SVGAGI. Trimming took 5 bases from V and 7 from J, leaving 11 bases between them. This CDR3 contains 12 residues.

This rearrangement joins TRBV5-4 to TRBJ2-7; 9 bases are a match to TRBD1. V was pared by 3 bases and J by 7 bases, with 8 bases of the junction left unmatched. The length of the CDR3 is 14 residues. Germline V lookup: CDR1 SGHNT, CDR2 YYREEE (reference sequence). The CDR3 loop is CASSWGQGREEQYF. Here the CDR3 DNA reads TGTGCCAGCAGCTGGGGACAGGGACGTGAAGAGCAGTACTTC.

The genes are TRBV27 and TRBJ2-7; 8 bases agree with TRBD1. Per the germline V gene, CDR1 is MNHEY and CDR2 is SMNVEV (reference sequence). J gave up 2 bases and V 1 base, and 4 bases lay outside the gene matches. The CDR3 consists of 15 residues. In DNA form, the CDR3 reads TGTGCCAGCAGTTTATTAGGACAGGGTACCTACGAGCAGTACTTC. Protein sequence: CASSLLGQGTYEQYF.

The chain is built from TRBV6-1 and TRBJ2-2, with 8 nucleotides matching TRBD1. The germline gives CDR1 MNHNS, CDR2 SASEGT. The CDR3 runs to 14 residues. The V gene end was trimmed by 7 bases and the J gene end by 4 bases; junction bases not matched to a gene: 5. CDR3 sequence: CASKNRGTTGELFF. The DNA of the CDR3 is TGTGCCAGCAAGAACAGGGGGACCACCGGGGAGCTGTTTTTT.

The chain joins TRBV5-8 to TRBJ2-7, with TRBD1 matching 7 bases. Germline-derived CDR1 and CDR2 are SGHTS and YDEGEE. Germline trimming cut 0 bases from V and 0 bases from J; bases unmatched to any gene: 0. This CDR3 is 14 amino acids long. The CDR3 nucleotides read TGTGCCAGCAGCTTGGCAGGGGGCTCCTACGAGCAGTACTTC. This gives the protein CASSLAGGSYEQYF.

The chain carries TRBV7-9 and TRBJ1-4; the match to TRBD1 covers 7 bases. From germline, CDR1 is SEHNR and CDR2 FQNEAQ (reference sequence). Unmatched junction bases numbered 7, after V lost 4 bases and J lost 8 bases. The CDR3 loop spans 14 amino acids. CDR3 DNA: TGTGCCAGCAGCTACGGACAGGAAGGGGAAAAACTGTTTTTT. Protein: CASSYGQEGEKLFF. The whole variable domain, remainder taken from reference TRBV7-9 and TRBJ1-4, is DTGVSQNPRHKITKRGQNVTFRCDPISEHNRLYWYRQTLGQGPEFLTYFQNEAQLEKSRLLSDRFSAERPKGSFSTLEIQRTEQGDSAMYLCASSYGQEGEKLFFGSGTQLSVL.

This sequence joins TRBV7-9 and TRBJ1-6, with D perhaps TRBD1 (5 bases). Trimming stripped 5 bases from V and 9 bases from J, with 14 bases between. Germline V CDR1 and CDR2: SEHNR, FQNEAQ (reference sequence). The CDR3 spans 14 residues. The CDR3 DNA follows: TGTGCCAGCAGCCTGGGGCCGCCAGCTTCACCCCTCCACTTT. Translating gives CASSLGPPASPLHF.

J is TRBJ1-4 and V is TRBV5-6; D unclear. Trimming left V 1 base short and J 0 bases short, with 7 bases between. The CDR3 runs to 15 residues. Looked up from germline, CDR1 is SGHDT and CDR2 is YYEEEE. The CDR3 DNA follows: TGTGCCAGCAGCTTGAACAGTCCAACTAATGAAAAACTGTTTTTT. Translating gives CASSLNSPTNEKLFF.

The CDR3, as DNA: TGTGCCAGCAGCTTAGAAGGGGGCCCAGATACGCAGTATTTT. This translates into CASSLEGGPDTQYF. The genes are TRBV7-9 and TRBJ2-3; 7 nucleotides match TRBD1. The CDR3 totals 14 residues. Unmatched junction bases numbered 2, after V lost 1 base and J lost 4 bases. From germline, CDR1 is SEHNR and CDR2 FQNEAQ (reference sequence).

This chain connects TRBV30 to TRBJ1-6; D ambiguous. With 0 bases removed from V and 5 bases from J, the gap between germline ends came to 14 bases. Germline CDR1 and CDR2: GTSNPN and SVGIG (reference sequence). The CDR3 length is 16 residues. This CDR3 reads CAWSVLSRSNNSPLHF. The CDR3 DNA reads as TGTGCCTGGAGTGTACTATCCCGTAGCAATAATTCACCCCTCCACTTT.

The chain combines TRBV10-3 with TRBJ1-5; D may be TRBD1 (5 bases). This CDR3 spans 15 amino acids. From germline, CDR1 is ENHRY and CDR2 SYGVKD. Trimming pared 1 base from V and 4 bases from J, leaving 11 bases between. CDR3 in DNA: TGTGCCATCAGTGAGTTGGGGGGTCGGAATCAGCCCCAGCATTTT. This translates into CAISELGGRNQPQHF.

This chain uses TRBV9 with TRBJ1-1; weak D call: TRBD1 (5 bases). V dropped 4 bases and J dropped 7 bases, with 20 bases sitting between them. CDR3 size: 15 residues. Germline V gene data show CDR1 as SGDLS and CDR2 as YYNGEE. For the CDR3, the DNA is TGTGCCAGCAGCTCCGCCCCATCGGGGGTAGTTGAAGCTTTCTTT. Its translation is CASSSAPSGVVEAFF.

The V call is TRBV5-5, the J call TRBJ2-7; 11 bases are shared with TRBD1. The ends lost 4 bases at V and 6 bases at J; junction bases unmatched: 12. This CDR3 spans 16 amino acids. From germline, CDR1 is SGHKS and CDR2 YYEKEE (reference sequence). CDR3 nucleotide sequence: TGTGCCAGCAGCCCGATCCTGGGACAGGGGGTTGGCGAGCAGTACTTC. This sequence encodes CASSPILGQGVGEQYF.

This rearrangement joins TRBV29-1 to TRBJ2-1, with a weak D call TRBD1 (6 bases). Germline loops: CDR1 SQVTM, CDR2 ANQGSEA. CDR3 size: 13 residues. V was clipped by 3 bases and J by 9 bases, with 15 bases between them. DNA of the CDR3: TGCAGCGTTGACAGGCAGGGGCCCGCTGAGCAGTTCTTC. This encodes CSVDRQGPAEQFF.

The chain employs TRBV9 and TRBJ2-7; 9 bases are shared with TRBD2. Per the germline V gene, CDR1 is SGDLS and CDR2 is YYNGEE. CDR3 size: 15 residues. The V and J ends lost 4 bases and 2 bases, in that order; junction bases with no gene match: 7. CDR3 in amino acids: CASSPGTSTTYEQYF. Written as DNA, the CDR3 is TGTGCCAGCAGCCCCGGGACTAGCACTACCTACGAGCAGTACTTC. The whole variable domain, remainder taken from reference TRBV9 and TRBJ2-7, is DSGVTQTPKHLITATGQRVTLRCSPRSGDLSVYWYQQSLDQGLQFLIQYYNGEERAKGNILERFSAQQFPDLHSELNLSSLELGDSALYFCASSPGTSTTYEQYFGPGTRLTVT.

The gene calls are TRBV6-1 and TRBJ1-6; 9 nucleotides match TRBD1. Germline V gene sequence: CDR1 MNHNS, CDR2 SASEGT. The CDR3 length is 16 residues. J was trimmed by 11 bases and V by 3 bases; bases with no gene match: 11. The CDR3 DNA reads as TGTGCCAGCAGTGACAGACCGCGACAGGGGGGAGCACCCCTCCACTTT. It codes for CASSDRPRQGGAPLHF.

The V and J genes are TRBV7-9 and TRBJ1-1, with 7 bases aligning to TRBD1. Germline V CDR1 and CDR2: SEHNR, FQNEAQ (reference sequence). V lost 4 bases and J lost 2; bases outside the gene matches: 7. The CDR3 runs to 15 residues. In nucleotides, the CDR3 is TGTGCCAGCAGCTACCAGGGGGGAGGAAACACTGAAGCTTTCTTT. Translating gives CASSYQGGGNTEAFF. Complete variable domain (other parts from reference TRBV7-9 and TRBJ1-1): DTGVSQNPRHKITKRGQNVTFRCDPISEHNRLYWYRQTLGQGPEFLTYFQNEAQLEKSRLLSDRFSAERPKGSFSTLEIQRTEQGDSAMYLCASSYQGGGNTEAFFGQGTRLTVV.